Listed here is a single TCR beta chain. Germline V gene data show CDR1 as SGHDT and CDR2 as YYEEEE. V was clipped by 0 bases and J by 5 bases, with 9 bases between them. The CDR3 loop spans 13 amino acids. The test was conducted at deep level. Clones were sequenced by immunoSEQ multiplex PCR, and TCRdb holds only the in-frame ones, with some missing. The sample has roughly 1,800,000 clones, less than 95% seen once. The sample belongs to a study of shared clonotypes between healthy human individuals. As defined, naive CD8 cells were CD45RO-negative and positively selected for CCR7, with terminally differentiated effector memory CD45RA+ cells excluded.

The sequenced sample consisted of naive CD8+ T cells sorted from blood. The chain is built from TRBV5-6 and TRBJ2-7; D gene ambiguous. This receptor was obtained from a man between 18 and 29 years old in good health. CDR3 in amino acids: CASSLGVPDEQYF. The CDR3 DNA is TGTGCCAGCAGCTTGGGGGTCCCGGACGAGCAGTACTTC. Based on the CDR3 plus reference TRBV5-6 and TRBJ2-7, the full variable domain is DAGVTQSPTHLIKTRGQQVTLRCSPKSGHDTVSWYQQALGQGPQFIFQYYEEEERQRGNFPDRFSGHQFPNYSSELNVNALLLGDSALYLCASSLGVPDEQYFGPGTRLTVT.